Shown below are 14 T cell receptor beta chains from a single sample sequenced in a study of blood T cell repertoires in COVID-19. Only in-frame clones appear in the TCRdb table, and some are missing; sequencing was by immunoSEQ multiplex PCR. In the table there are about 91,000 clones, roughly four fifths of which are singletons. The specimen sequenced was peripheral blood. Source of these receptors: a man aged 45 to 65 with active or convalescent COVID-19.

This chain joins TRBV7-9 and TRBJ2-7, with TRBD2 as a possible D gene (5 bases). V shed 2 bases and J shed 4 bases, with 6 bases lying between them. Per the germline V gene, CDR1 is SEHNR and CDR2 is FQNEAQ (reference sequence). The CDR3 extends over 12 amino acids. CDR3 sequence reads: CASSLRGYEQYF. The CDR3 DNA reads TGTGCCAGCAGCTTACGGGGTTACGAGCAGTACTTC.

The chain employs TRBV19 and TRBJ1-3; the D is unclear. This CDR3 is 15 amino acids long. CDR1 is LNHDA and CDR2 is SQIVND in the germline V gene (reference sequence). V was clipped by 0 bases and J by 9 bases, with 15 bases between them. CDR3 DNA: TGTGCCAGTAGTATAGATCTGCCATCGCGGGGCACCATATATTTT. Protein product: CASSIDLPSRGTIYF.

This rearrangement joins TRBV9 to TRBJ2-1, with unresolved D. Germline CDR1 SGDLS, CDR2 YYNGEE. The CDR3 consists of 15 residues. Trimming left V 0 bases short and J 0 bases short, with 7 bases between. CDR3 sequence (DNA): TGTGCCAGCAGCGTAGACGAGATCTCCTACAATGAGCAGTTCTTC. It translates to CASSVDEISYNEQFF. Full variable domain (missing parts from reference TRBV9 and TRBJ2-1): DSGVTQTPKHLITATGQRVTLRCSPRSGDLSVYWYQQSLDQGLQFLIQYYNGEERAKGNILERFSAQQFPDLHSELNLSSLELGDSALYFCASSVDEISYNEQFFGPGTRLTVL.

The V and J genes are TRBV10-2 and TRBJ1-4, with TRBD1 identical over 9 bases. The CDR3 runs 13 residues. V shed 9 bases, J shed 6 bases, and the junction held 5 bases outside the gene matches. Germline CDR1 is WSHSY and CDR2 is SAAADI. The CDR3 sequence: CASRDREDEKLFF. The CDR3 DNA is TGCGCCAGTCGGGACAGGGAGGATGAAAAACTGTTTTTT.

This clone has a single count. The V and J genes are TRBV2 and TRBJ2-6; a weak D match, TRBD2 (6 bases). Trimming removed 8 bases from V and 2 bases from J, with 13 bases in between. Germline V gene data show CDR1 as SNHLY and CDR2 as FYNNEI. This CDR3 is 15 amino acids long. The CDR3 sequence is CASQEGNTGANVLTF. DNA for the CDR3: TGTGCCAGCCAGGAGGGAAATACTGGGGCCAACGTCCTGACTTTC.

The CDR3 reads CASSPFSDYQETQYF. The CDR3 nucleotides read TGTGCCAGCTCACCTTTCTCGGACTACCAAGAGACCCAGTACTTC. The gene calls are TRBV18 and TRBJ2-5, with D possibly being TRBD2 (5 bases). CDR1 and CDR2 (germline): KGHSH, LQKENI. Trimming removed 3 bases at V and 0 bases at J, with 11 bases between. The CDR3 consists of 15 residues.

The chain links TRBV2 to TRBJ2-3; 8 bases match TRBD2. Losses at the gene ends were 4 bases for V and 2 bases for J; bases not matched to a gene: 2. Per the germline V gene, CDR1 is SNHLY and CDR2 is FYNNEI. This CDR3 region has 14 residues. CDR3 in DNA: TGTGCCAGCAGTGTACTAGCGGTCACAGATACGCAGTATTTT. Protein product: CASSVLAVTDTQYF.

The CDR3 DNA reads as TGTGCCAGCTTATCGGGAGGGAACACTGAAGCTTTCTTT. The encoded protein is CASLSGGNTEAFF. The J gene is TRBJ1-1, the V gene TRBV2; D not certain. Trimming took 8 bases from V and 1 from J, leaving 11 bases between them. Germline CDR1 is SNHLY and CDR2 is FYNNEI. This CDR3 has 13 residues.

The gene calls are TRBV2 and TRBJ2-2; 16 bases match TRBD2. CDR3 length: 20 residues. The V gene end was trimmed by 2 bases and the J gene end by 0 bases; junction bases not matched to a gene: 6. Germline CDR1 SNHLY, CDR2 FYNNEI. The CDR3 sequence is CASSEMGLAGGNANTGELFF. Here the CDR3 DNA reads TGTGCCAGCAGTGAAATGGGACTAGCGGGGGGGAACGCGAACACCGGGGAGCTGTTTTTT.

This rearrangement joins TRBV10-3 to TRBJ1-1; no definite D call. The length of the CDR3 is 13 residues. Trimming stripped 4 bases from V and 7 bases from J, with 13 bases between. In germline, CDR1 is ENHRY, CDR2 SYGVKD. The CDR3 protein is CAISVNGPNEAFF. In nucleotides, the CDR3 is TGTGCCATCAGTGTTAATGGGCCAAATGAAGCTTTCTTT.

V is TRBV7-2 and J is TRBJ2-1; D gene unclear. The V end was cut by 1 base, the J end by 5 bases, with 9 bases between. The CDR3 runs 14 residues. From germline, CDR1 is SGHTA and CDR2 FQGNSA. The CDR3: CASSLGRLNNEQFF. As DNA, the CDR3 is TGTGCCAGCAGCTTAGGGAGATTAAACAATGAGCAGTTCTTC.

The chain recombines TRBV6-5 with TRBJ2-7; possible D gene TRBD1, 7 bases. Looked up from germline, CDR1 is MNHEY and CDR2 is SVGAGI. The V and J ends lost 1 base and 6 bases respectively, with 13 bases between them. The CDR3 is made up of 14 amino acids. CDR3 nucleotides: TGTGCCAGCAGTTACTTGGGGGGACAGAGCGAGCAGTACTTC. Translating gives CASSYLGGQSEQYF.

The J gene is TRBJ1-2, the V gene TRBV3-1 (or the pseudogene TRBV3-2); TRBD1 matches 7 bases. CDR3 length: 14 amino acids. V was pared by 2 bases and J by 6 bases, with 6 bases of the junction left unmatched. Per germline, CDR1 LGHDT and CDR2 YNNKEL (reference sequence). In DNA form, the CDR3 reads TGTGCCAGCAGCCAATCCGGGACAGCTAATGGCTACACCTTC. Translating gives CASSQSGTANGYTF.

The gene calls are TRBV28 and TRBJ1-1, with unresolved D. V dropped 3 bases and J dropped 5 bases, with 13 bases sitting between them. The CDR3 length is 14 residues. Germline V gene data show CDR1 as MDHEN and CDR2 as SYDVKM. Here the CDR3 reads CASSFTRSRTEAFF. The CDR3 DNA sequence: TGTGCCAGCAGTTTTACCCGGAGTAGAACTGAAGCTTTCTTT.